The rows below give T cell receptor beta chains drawn from one sample of a study of OX40 agonist ivuxolimab in advanced cancers. Using immunoSEQ multiplex PCR, the repertoire was profiled, and TCRdb retains in-frame clones only, with some absent. The sample holds fewer than 70,000 clones, less than 85% seen once. The sample in question was CD4+ or CD8+ T cells sorted from blood, obtained in a trial of the OX40 agonist ivuxolimab. The receptors originated from an adult with an advanced solid tumor such as melanoma, head and neck, liver or kidney cancer. CDR3s include the opening cysteine and the closing phenylalanine or tryptophan. A D gene is named only where the DNA matches it firmly. Only some rows state a clone size, as once, few, many or a class for expanded clones.

>NA|TRBJ1-5|NA|TRBV2
TGTGCCAGCAGCGTACTCAGTAGGATACGCAATCAGCCCCAGCATTTT
CASSVLSRIRNQPQHF
>NA|TRBJ2-3|TRBD1|TRBV12-5
TGTGCTAGTGGTTTGGGACAGGGGGCTGCAGATACGCAGTATTTT
CASGLGQGAADTQYF
>NA|TRBJ2-7|NA|TRBV2
TGTGCCAGCATGTCAGGGTTTAGCTACGAGCAGTACTTC
CASMSGFSYEQYF
>NA|TRBJ2-5|NA|TRBV7-9
TGTGCCAGCAACAGAGTTAAGGAGACCCAGTACTTC
CASNRVKETQYF
>NA|TRBJ2-1|TRBD2|TRBV13
TGTGCCAGCAGGCGAACAGCCTGGGGGGGCAATGAGCAGTTCTTC
CASRRTAWGGNEQFF
>NA|TRBJ2-7|NA|TRBV7-8
TGTGCCAGCAGCTTGGGTGTGGGCGCCTACGAGCAGTACTTC
CASSLGVGAYEQYF
>NA|TRBJ2-2|NA|TRBV29-1
TGCAGCGCCTGGGACCCCGGGGAGCTGTTTTTT
CSAWDPGELFF
>NA|TRBJ2-6|TRBD1|TRBV27
TGTGCCAGCAGTTGGACCCCACAGGGGGCCGGGGCCAACGTCCTGACTTTC
CASSWTPQGAGANVLTF
>NA|TRBJ1-4|NA|TRBV9
TGTGCCAGCAGCGCTCATTCAGGGCGAGACCGGGCGGATGAAAAACTGTTTTTT
CASSAHSGRDRADEKLFF
>NA|TRBJ2-3|TRBD1|TRBV4-2
TGTGCCAGCAGCCCGGACAGGGCCCCGACAGATACGCAGTATTTT
CASSPDRAPTDTQYF
>NA|TRBJ1-1|TRBD1|TRBV11-3
TGTGCCAGCAGCTATACAGGGGTCACTGAAGCTTTCTTT
CASSYTGVTEAFF
>NA|TRBJ1-1|NA|TRBV2
TGTGCCAGCAGTGAAACGGGGGGGCGGAACACTGAAGCTTTCTTT
CASSETGGRNTEAFF
>once|TRBJ2-5|TRBD2|TRBV7-8
TGTGCCAGCAGCCAACCTCCACTAGCGGGGATAGAAGAGACCCAGTACTTC
CASSQPPLAGIEETQYF
>NA|TRBJ2-1|NA|TRBV11-3
TGTGCCAGCAGCCCTGGGGTTTCCTACAATGAGCAGTTCTTC
CASSPGVSYNEQFF
>NA|TRBJ2-7|TRBD2|TRBV5-1
TGCGCCAGCAGCATGATTTCTAGCGGGGTAGCCTACGAGCAGTACTTC
CASSMISSGVAYEQYF
>NA|TRBJ2-3|TRBD1|TRBV19
TGTGCCAGTTCACAACAGGGGGCTGGAGGCACAGATACGCAGTATTTT
CASSQQGAGGTDTQYF
>NA|TRBJ2-2|NA|TRBV5-8
TGTGCCAGCAGCTGGTGGCAGGGGACCGGGGAGCTGTTTTTT
CASSWWQGTGELFF